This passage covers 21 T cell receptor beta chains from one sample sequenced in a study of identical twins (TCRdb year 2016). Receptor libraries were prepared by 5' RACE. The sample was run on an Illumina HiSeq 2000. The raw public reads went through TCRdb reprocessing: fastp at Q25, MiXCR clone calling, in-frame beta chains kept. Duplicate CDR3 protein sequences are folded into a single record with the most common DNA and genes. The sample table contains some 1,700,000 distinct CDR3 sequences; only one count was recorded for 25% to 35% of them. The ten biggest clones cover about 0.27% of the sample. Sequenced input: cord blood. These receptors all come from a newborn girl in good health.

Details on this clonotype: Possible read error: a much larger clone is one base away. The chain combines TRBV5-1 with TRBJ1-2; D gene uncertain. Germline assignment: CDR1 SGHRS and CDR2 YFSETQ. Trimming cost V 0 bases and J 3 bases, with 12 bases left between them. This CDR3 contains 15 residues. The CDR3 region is CASSLATSSDYGYTF. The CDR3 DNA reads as TGCGCCAGCAGCTTGGCTACCAGCTCTGACTATGGCTACACCTTC. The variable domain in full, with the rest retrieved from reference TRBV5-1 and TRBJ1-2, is KAGVTQTPRYLIKTRGQQVTLSCSPISGHRSVSWYQQTPGQGLQFLFEYFSETQRNKGNFPGRFSGRQFSNSRSEMNVSTLELGDSALYLCASSLATSSDYGYTFGSGTRLTVV.

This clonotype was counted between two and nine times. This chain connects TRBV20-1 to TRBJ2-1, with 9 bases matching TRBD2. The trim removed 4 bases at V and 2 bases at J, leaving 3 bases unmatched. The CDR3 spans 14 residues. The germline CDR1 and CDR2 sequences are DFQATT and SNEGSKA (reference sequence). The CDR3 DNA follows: TGCAGTGCTAAAGGCGGGGGGGCCTACAATGAGCAGTTCTTC. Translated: CSAKGGGAYNEQFF.

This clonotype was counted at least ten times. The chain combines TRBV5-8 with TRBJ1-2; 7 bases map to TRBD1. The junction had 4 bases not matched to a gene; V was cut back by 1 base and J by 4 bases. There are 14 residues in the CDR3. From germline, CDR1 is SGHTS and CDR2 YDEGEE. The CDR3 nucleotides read TGTGCCAGCAGCTTGTCCGGACAGGTCTATGGCTACACCTTC. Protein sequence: CASSLSGQVYGYTF.

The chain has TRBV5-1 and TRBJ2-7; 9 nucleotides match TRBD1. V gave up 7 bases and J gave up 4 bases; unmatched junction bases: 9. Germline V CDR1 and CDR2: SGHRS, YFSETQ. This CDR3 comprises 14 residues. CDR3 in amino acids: CASGQGQGFYEQYF. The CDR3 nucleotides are TGCGCCAGCGGGCAGGGACAGGGCTTTTACGAGCAGTACTTC. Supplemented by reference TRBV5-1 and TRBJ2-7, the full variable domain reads KAGVTQTPRYLIKTRGQQVTLSCSPISGHRSVSWYQQTPGQGLQFLFEYFSETQRNKGNFPGRFSGRQFSNSRSEMNVSTLELGDSALYLCASGQGQGFYEQYFGPGTRLTVT.

The CDR3 loop is CASSRSSGMRYEQYF. The DNA of the CDR3 is TGTGCCAGCAGTCGCTCTAGCGGGATGAGATACGAGCAGTACTTC. The J gene is TRBJ2-7, the V gene TRBV6-1; 9 bases match TRBD2. CDR1 MNHNS and CDR2 SASEGT come from the germline V gene. The CDR3 is 15 residues long. V gave up 5 bases and J gave up 4 bases; unmatched junction bases: 9.

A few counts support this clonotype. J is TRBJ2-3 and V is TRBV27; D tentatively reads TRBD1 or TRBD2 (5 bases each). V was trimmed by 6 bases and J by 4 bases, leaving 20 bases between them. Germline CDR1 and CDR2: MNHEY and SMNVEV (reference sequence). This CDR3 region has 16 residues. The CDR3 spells CASSSGTSRFADTQYF. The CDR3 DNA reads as TGTGCCAGCAGCTCGGGGACCTCCCGGTTCGCAGATACGCAGTATTTT.

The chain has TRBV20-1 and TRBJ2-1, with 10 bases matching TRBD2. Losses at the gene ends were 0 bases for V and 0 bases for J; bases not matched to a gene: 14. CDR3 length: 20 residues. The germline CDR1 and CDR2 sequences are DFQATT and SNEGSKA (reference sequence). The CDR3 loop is CSARDLASGRRSSSYNEQFF. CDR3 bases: TGCAGTGCTAGAGATCTGGCTAGCGGGAGAAGATCGAGCTCCTACAATGAGCAGTTCTTC.

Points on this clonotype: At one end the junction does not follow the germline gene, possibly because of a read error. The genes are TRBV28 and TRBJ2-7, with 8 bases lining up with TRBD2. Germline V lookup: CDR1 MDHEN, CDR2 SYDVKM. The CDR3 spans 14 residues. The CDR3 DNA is TGTGCCGGCAGCGGGAGAATAATTCCCTACGAGCAGTACTTC. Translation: CAGSGRIIPYEQYF.

The CDR3 here is CASSFGSVANTGELFF. The CDR3 nucleotides read TGCGCCAGCAGCTTTGGTAGCGTCGCGAACACCGGGGAGCTGTTTTTT. The chain carries TRBV5-1 and TRBJ2-2; perhaps TRBD2 as D (5 bases). V lost 2 bases to trimming and J lost 0 bases, with 11 bases between them. Looked up from germline, CDR1 is SGHRS and CDR2 is YFSETQ. CDR3 size: 16 residues.

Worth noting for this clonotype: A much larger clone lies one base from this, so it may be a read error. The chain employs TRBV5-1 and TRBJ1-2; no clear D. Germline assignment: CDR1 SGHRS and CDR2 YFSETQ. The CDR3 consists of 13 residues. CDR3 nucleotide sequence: TGCGCCGGCAGCTTCACTAGGCGGAATGGCTACACCTTC. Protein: CAGSFTRRNGYTF.

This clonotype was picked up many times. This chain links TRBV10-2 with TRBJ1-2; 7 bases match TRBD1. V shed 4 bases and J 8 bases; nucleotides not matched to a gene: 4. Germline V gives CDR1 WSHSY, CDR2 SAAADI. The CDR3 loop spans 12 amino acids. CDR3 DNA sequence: TGCGCCAGCAGTGTAGGACAGGAAGGCTACACCTTC. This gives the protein CASSVGQEGYTF.

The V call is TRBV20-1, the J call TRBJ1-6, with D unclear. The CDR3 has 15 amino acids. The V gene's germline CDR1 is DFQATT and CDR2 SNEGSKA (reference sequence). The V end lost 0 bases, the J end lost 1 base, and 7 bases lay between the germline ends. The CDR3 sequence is CSARDLGSYNSPLHF. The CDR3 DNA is TGCAGTGCTAGAGATCTCGGGTCCTATAATTCACCCCTCCACTTT.

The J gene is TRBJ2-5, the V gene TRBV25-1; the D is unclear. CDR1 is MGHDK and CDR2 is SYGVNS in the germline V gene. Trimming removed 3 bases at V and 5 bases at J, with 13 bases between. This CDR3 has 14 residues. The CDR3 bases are TGTGCCAGCAGTGATTACACTTCGCCGGAGACCCAGTACTTC. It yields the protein CASSDYTSPETQYF.

CDR3 sequence reads: CATSDFYGYTF. CDR3 DNA sequence: TGTGCCACCAGTGATTTCTATGGCTACACCTTC. The chain joins TRBV24-1 to TRBJ1-2; D remains unclear. CDR1 KGHDR and CDR2 SFDVKD come from the germline V gene. This CDR3 contains 11 residues. Trimming removed 1 base at V and 4 bases at J, with 0 bases between.

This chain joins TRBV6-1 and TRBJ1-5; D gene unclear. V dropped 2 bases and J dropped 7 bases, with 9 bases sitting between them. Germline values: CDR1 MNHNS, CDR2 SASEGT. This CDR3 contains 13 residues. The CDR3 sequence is CASSEQEGQPQHF. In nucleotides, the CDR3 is TGTGCCAGCAGTGAACAAGAGGGCCAGCCCCAGCATTTT.

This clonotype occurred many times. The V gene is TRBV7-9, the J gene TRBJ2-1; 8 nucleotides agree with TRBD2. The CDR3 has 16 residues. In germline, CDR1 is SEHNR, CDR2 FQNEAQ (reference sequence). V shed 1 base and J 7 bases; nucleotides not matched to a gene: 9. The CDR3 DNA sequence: TGTGCCAGCAGCTTAGGAGCGGGAGTACGTAGGAATGAGCAGTTCTTC. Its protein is CASSLGAGVRRNEQFF.

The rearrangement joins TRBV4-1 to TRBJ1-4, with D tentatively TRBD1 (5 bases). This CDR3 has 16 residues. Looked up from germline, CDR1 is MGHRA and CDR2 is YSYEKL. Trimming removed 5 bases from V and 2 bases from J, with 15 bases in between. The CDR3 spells CASSFSGGGTNEKLFF. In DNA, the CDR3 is TGCGCCAGCAGCTTCTCGGGGGGAGGCACTAATGAAAAACTGTTTTTT.

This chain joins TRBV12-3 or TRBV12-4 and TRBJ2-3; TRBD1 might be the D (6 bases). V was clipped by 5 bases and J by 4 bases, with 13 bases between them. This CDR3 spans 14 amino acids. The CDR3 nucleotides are TGTGCCAGCAGTGTAACCAGGGGACCAGATACGCAGTATTTT. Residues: CASSVTRGPDTQYF.

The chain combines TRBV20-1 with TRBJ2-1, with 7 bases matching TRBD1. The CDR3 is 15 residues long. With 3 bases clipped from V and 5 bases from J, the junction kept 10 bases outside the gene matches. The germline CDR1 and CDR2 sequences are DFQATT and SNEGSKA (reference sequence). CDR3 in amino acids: CSARKGGQVNNEQFF. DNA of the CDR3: TGCAGTGCTAGGAAAGGTGGACAGGTAAACAATGAGCAGTTCTTC.

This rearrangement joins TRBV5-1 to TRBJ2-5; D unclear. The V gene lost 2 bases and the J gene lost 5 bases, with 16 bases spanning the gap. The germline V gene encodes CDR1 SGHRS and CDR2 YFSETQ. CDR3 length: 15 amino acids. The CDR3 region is CASSFYGDEAETQYF. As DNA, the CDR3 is TGCGCCAGCAGCTTTTATGGGGATGAAGCGGAGACCCAGTACTTC. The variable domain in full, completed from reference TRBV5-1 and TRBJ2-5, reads KAGVTQTPRYLIKTRGQQVTLSCSPISGHRSVSWYQQTPGQGLQFLFEYFSETQRNKGNFPGRFSGRQFSNSRSEMNVSTLELGDSALYLCASSFYGDEAETQYFGPGTRLLVL.

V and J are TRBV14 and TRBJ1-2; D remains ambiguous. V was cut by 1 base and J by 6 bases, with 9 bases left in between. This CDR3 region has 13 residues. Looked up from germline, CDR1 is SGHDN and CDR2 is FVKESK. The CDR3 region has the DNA TGTGCCAGCAGCCAAGGAATGCGGGATGGCTACACCTTC. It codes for CASSQGMRDGYTF.